These T cell receptor beta chains were read from a single sample in a study of naive and memory T cell subsets. TCRdb reanalysed the UMI-ligation and nested PCR reads using MiXCR and keeps one entry per CDR3 protein. In the table there are about 37,000 distinct CDR3 sequences, 9.5% to 12% of which are singletons. The specimen comprised skin, sampled from a tuberculin skin test site. These receptors all stem from an adult in good health. The CDR3 runs from the conserved cysteine through the conserved F or W. Each record gives: V gene, clone size, J gene, D gene, CDR3 protein, CDR3 DNA. A D gene is named only where the DNA matches it firmly. Clone size appears in some rows only: once, few, many, or a class for an expanded clone.

TRBV7-2	many	TRBJ2-7	TRBD1	CASSDTGTVGVWQYF	TGTGCCAGCAGCGACACCGGGACAGTTGGTGTATGGCAGTACTTC
TRBV6-5	-	TRBJ1-1	TRBD1	CASRSDRVGTEAFF	TGTGCCAGCAGATCGGACAGGGTGGGCACTGAAGCTTTCTTT
TRBV7-9	many	TRBJ2-3	-	CASSLAVGQGTDTQYF	TGTGCCAGCAGCTTAGCGGTGGGGCAGGGCACAGATACGCAGTATTTT
TRBV6-5	few	TRBJ1-5	TRBD1	CASSRTGLGNQPQHF	TGTGCCAGCAGTCGGACAGGCCTGGGCAATCAGCCCCAGCATTTT
TRBV28	many	TRBJ2-3	-	CASSLFWGQARQITQYF	TGTGCCAGCAGTTTATTTTGGGGTCAGGCCAGACAAATTACGCAGTATTTT
TRBV6-1	-	TRBJ2-7	-	CASSAHRTAYEQYF	TGTGCCAGCAGTGCCCACCGGACGGCCTACGAGCAGTACTTC
TRBV2	-	TRBJ2-2	TRBD1	CASRGTGVAGELFF	TGTGCCAGCCGGGGGACAGGGGTCGCCGGGGAGCTGTTTTTT
TRBV2	many	TRBJ2-1	-	CASSDPQGGSYNEQFF	TGTGCCAGCAGTGACCCACAGGGGGGGTCCTACAATGAGCAGTTCTTC
TRBV11-3	-	TRBJ2-7	-	CASSLVCRNEQYF	TGTGCCAGCAGCTTAGTGTGTCGGAACGAGCAGTACTTC
TRBV12-3/TRBV12-4	many	TRBJ1-4	TRBD1	CASSFETGGREKLFF	TGTGCCAGCAGTTTCGAGACAGGGGGCCGGGAAAAACTGTTTTTT
TRBV2	-	TRBJ1-6	TRBD1	CASSSFSTRTGEPYNSPLHF	TGTGCCAGCAGTTCCTTTTCCACTCGGACAGGAGAACCTTATAATTCACCCCTCCACTTT
TRBV28	many	TRBJ2-7	TRBD1	CASSSPRDRGYEQYF	TGTGCCAGCAGTTCTCCCCGGGACAGGGGCTACGAGCAGTACTTC
TRBV20-1	many	TRBJ1-5	-	CSARDVNSNQPQHF	TGCAGTGCGAGGGACGTGAATAGCAATCAGCCCCAGCATTTT
TRBV20-1	few	TRBJ1-2	TRBD1	CSARAGQGNNYGYTF	TGCAGTGCTAGAGCTGGACAGGGGAATAACTATGGCTACACCTTC
TRBV27	few	TRBJ2-1	-	CASSLSWGTLNNEQFF	TGTGCCAGCAGTTTATCATGGGGGACACTCAACAATGAGCAGTTCTTC
TRBV14	once	TRBJ2-7	-	CASSSNYEQYF	TGTGCCAGCAGTTCGAACTACGAGCAGTACTTC
TRBV20-1	many	TRBJ1-2	-	CSAPEGGTNYGYTF	TGCAGTGCTCCAGAGGGGGGAACAAACTATGGCTACACCTTC
TRBV28	many	TRBJ2-7	-	CASSLTGSGLYEQYF	TGTGCCAGCAGTTTAACGGGGTCGGGACTCTACGAGCAGTACTTC
TRBV28	many	TRBJ2-7	-	CASSFDSYEQYF	TGTGCCAGCAGTTTTGACTCCTACGAGCAGTACTTC
TRBV4-2	-	TRBJ1-6	-	CASSQGTANNPPLHF	TGTGCCAGCAGCCAAGGGACAGCGAATAATCCACCCCTCCACTTT
TRBV7-2	-	TRBJ2-3	-	CASSLVRGGADTQYF	TGTGCCAGCAGCTTAGTACGGGGCGGAGCAGATACGCAGTATTTT
TRBV28	-	TRBJ2-7	TRBD2	CASSVGGLAEDCEQYF	TGTGCCAGCAGTGTGGGTGGTCTAGCGGAAGATTGCGAGCAGTACTTC
TRBV29-1	many	TRBJ1-1	-	CSVEVRAQAEAFF	TGCAGCGTTGAAGTCCGCGCCCAGGCTGAAGCTTTCTTT
TRBV20-1	-	TRBJ2-3	-	CGARAGTDTQYF	TGCGGTGCTCGAGCAGGCACAGATACGCAGTATTTT
TRBV21-1	many	TRBJ2-3	-	CASSSRTAHVTDTQYF	TGTGCCAGCAGCTCCCGGACAGCCCATGTCACAGATACGCAGTATTTT
TRBV28	-	TRBJ2-1	TRBD2	CASSLREYYNEQFF	TGTGCCAGCAGTTTGCGGGAGTACTACAATGAGCAGTTCTTC
TRBV9	-	TRBJ2-5	-	CASSRMGQETQYF	TGTGCCAGCAGTCGGATGGGGCAAGAGACCCAGTACTTC
TRBV11-2	few	TRBJ1-3	-	CASSLDTGPGNTIYF	TGTGCCAGCAGCTTAGACACAGGGCCTGGAAACACCATATATTTT
TRBV28	-	TRBJ2-3	-	CASSSLQRPDTQYF	TGTGCCAGCAGCTCATTACAGCGACCAGATACGCAGTATTTT
TRBV20-1	-	TRBJ1-5	-	CSARAGGLSNQPQHF	TGCAGTGCTAGAGCCGGAGGGCTAAGCAATCAGCCCCAGCATTTT
TRBV5-1	many	TRBJ2-5	TRBD2	CASSLSPGLGQETQYF	TGCGCCAGCAGCTTGTCACCGGGACTAGGCCAAGAGACCCAGTACTTC
TRBV5-4	many	TRBJ2-2	-	CASSTAGGRTGELFF	TGTGCCAGCAGCACGGCAGGGGGGAGGACCGGGGAGCTGTTTTTT
TRBV29-1	few	TRBJ1-1	-	CSVLKQGIAEAFF	TGCAGCGTTTTAAAGCAGGGGATCGCTGAAGCTTTCTTT
TRBV11-2	-	TRBJ1-1	TRBD1	CASSWTGEAFF	TGTGCCAGCAGCTGGACAGGAGAGGCTTTCTTT
TRBV19	few	TRBJ2-1	-	CASSMWSSRNNEQFF	TGTGCCAGTAGTATGTGGTCTAGCAGGAATAATGAGCAGTTCTTC
TRBV30	few	TRBJ2-7	TRBD1	CAWRDRATSYEQYF	TGTGCCTGGAGGGACAGGGCAACGTCGTACGAGCAGTACTTC
TRBV7-6	many	TRBJ2-2	-	CASSSLLASGELFF	TGTGCCAGCAGCTCGCTCCTAGCGTCAGGGGAGCTGTTTTTT
TRBV7-2	once	TRBJ2-3	TRBD1	CASSNRDRGRGTDTQYF	TGTGCCAGCAGCAATCGGGACAGGGGACGGGGCACAGATACGCAGTATTTT
TRBV5-1	many	TRBJ2-6	-	CASRGQSFSGANVLTF	TGCGCCAGCAGAGGTCAATCGTTCTCTGGGGCCAACGTCCTGACTTTC
TRBV20-1	-	TRBJ2-1	-	CSAREGAGVFYNEQFF	TGCAGTGCTAGAGAAGGGGCTGGGGTGTTCTACAATGAGCAGTTCTTC
TRBV5-1	many	TRBJ2-5	-	CASSLYVTGETQYF	TGCGCCAGCAGCTTGTACGTCACCGGGGAGACCCAGTACTTC
TRBV7-6	many	TRBJ2-3	TRBD2	CASSKRTSGSTDTQYF	TGTGCCAGCAGCAAACGGACTAGCGGAAGCACAGATACGCAGTATTTT
TRBV28	few	TRBJ2-7	-	CASSLYAYEQYF	TGTGCCAGCAGTTTATACGCCTACGAGCAGTACTTC
TRBV9	-	TRBJ2-5	TRBD2	CASSVVDLGGLAGAEETQYF	TGTGCCAGCAGCGTAGTAGATTTGGGGGGACTAGCGGGAGCGGAAGAGACCCAGTACTTC
TRBV25-1	-	TRBJ1-1	-	CASSELTGLGSRAEAFF	TGTGCCAGCAGTGAACTAACAGGGCTCGGTTCTCGAGCTGAAGCTTTCTTT
TRBV29-1	-	TRBJ1-1	TRBD1	CSVPGQGGTEAFF	TGCAGCGTGCCGGGACAGGGGGGCACTGAAGCTTTCTTT
TRBV6-6	many	TRBJ2-7	-	CASSPAGHEQYF	TGTGCCAGCAGTCCCGCCGGCCACGAGCAGTACTTC
TRBV7-9	few	TRBJ2-1	TRBD1	CASSLLWTGIYNEQFF	TGTGCCAGCAGCTTATTGTGGACAGGGATCTACAATGAGCAGTTCTTC
TRBV6-5	-	TRBJ1-6	-	CASSTFDRNSPLHF	TGTGCCAGCAGTACATTTGACAGAAATTCACCCCTCCACTTT
TRBV11-2	-	TRBJ1-3	-	CASSLIQSLSGNTIYF	TGTGCCAGCAGCTTGATCCAGAGCCTCTCTGGAAACACCATATATTTT
TRBV10-3	many	TRBJ2-1	TRBD2	CAISEGAGSSYNEQFF	TGTGCCATCAGTGAGGGAGCGGGGAGCTCCTACAATGAGCAGTTCTTC
TRBV2	many	TRBJ2-1	-	CASSRREATYNEQFF	TGTGCCAGCAGCCGCCGGGAAGCCACCTACAATGAGCAGTTCTTC
TRBV18	few	TRBJ1-4	TRBD1	CASSQNRGDEKLFF	TGTGCCAGCTCGCAAAACAGGGGCGATGAAAAACTGTTTTTT
TRBV29-1	many	TRBJ2-1	-	CSIIQGSYNEQFF	TGCAGCATCATACAGGGATCCTACAATGAGCAGTTCTTC